The rows below give T cell receptor beta chains drawn from one sample of a study of OX40 agonist ivuxolimab in advanced cancers. The assay was immunoSEQ multiplex PCR, and TCRdb's table has in-frame clones only and misses some. The sample consists of around 40,000 clones, 85% to 90% of them appearing once. The sequencing used CD4+ or CD8+ T cells sorted from blood, collected in a trial of the OX40 agonist ivuxolimab. The source of these receptors is an adult with an advanced solid tumor such as melanoma, head and neck, liver or kidney cancer. Both conserved end residues are part of each CDR3. Each record gives: clone size, J gene, V gene, CDR3 length, D gene, CDR3 protein, CDR3 DNA. A D gene is named only where the DNA matches it firmly. The size field is filled for only some rows; it gives once, few, many or a size class.

>.|TRBJ1-2|TRBV20-1|11|TRBD1
CRTGRQYGYTF
TGCAGGACAGGGCGGCAATATGGCTACACCTTC
>.|TRBJ1-1|TRBV9|15|.
CASSVGPGEGTEAFF
TGTGCCAGCAGCGTAGGCCCAGGGGAGGGCACTGAAGCTTTCTTT
>.|TRBJ2-7|TRBV7-2|16|TRBD1
CASSSPSGTGFTEQYF
TGTGCCAGCAGCTCACCCTCCGGGACAGGGTTCACAGAGCAGTACTTC
>.|TRBJ1-1|TRBV5-1|13|.
CASSLMELTEAFF
TGCGCCAGCAGCTTGATGGAGCTGACTGAAGCTTTCTTT
>.|TRBJ2-1|TRBV6-6|15|TRBD2
CASSLAGVSYNEQFF
TGTGCCAGCAGTCTAGCGGGGGTGTCCTACAATGAGCAGTTCTTC
>once|TRBJ1-3|TRBV6-1|15|.
CASSEFLSSGNTIYF
TGTGCCAGCAGTGAATTTCTCAGCTCTGGAAACACCATATATTTT
>.|TRBJ2-3|TRBV28|16|TRBD2
CASSLPGGSSTDTQYF
TGTGCCAGCAGCCTCCCGGGCGGGAGTAGCACAGATACGCAGTATTTT
>.|TRBJ1-2|TRBV15|15|TRBD1
CATSARTGGNYGYTF
TGTGCCACCAGCGCTCGGACAGGGGGGAACTATGGCTACACCTTC
>.|TRBJ2-2|TRBV4-3|14|.
CASSQEHRTGELFF
TGCGCCAGCAGCCAAGAACACCGCACCGGGGAGCTGTTTTTT
>.|TRBJ1-2|TRBV19|13|.
CASTPTEALGYTF
TGTGCCAGTACCCCGACGGAGGCTCTGGGCTACACCTTC
>.|TRBJ2-2|TRBV5-1|16|.
CASSFGDTHMSGELFF
TGCGCCAGCAGCTTTGGGGACACCCACATGTCCGGGGAGCTGTTTTTT
>.|TRBJ2-1|TRBV18|15|TRBD1
CASSPQGAINNEQFF
TGTGCCAGCTCACCCCAGGGGGCCATAAACAATGAGCAGTTCTTC
>.|TRBJ1-2|TRBV4-1|14|TRBD1
CASSQASTGVGYTF
TGCGCCAGCAGCCAGGCCTCGACAGGGGTCGGCTACACCTTC
>.|TRBJ2-4|TRBV5-6|16|TRBD2
CASSSTGGLAKNIQYF
TGTGCCAGCAGCAGTACGGGGGGATTAGCCAAAAACATTCAGTACTTC
>few|TRBJ1-2|TRBV18|13|TRBD1
CASSGTGGYGYTF
TGTGCCAGCTCCGGGACAGGGGGCTATGGCTACACCTTC
>.|TRBJ2-7|TRBV14|14|TRBD1
CASSPWTGGAEQYF
TGTGCCAGCAGCCCTTGGACAGGGGGCGCCGAGCAGTACTTC
>.|TRBJ1-1|TRBV2|14|TRBD1
CASSAQGAGTEAFF
TGTGCCAGCAGTGCACAGGGGGCGGGAACTGAAGCTTTCTTT
>once|TRBJ1-2|TRBV7-9|15|TRBD1
CASSFGQGVNYGYTF
TGTGCCAGCAGCTTCGGACAGGGCGTTAACTATGGCTACACCTTC
>once|TRBJ2-4|TRBV6-6|12|.
CASIGGGDIQYF
TGTGCCAGCATCGGCGGCGGGGACATTCAGTACTTC
>.|TRBJ1-1|TRBV27|13|.
CASSLNREGGAFF
TGTGCCAGCAGTTTAAACAGGGAGGGTGGAGCTTTCTTT
>.|TRBJ1-1|TRBV4-2|18|TRBD1
CASSRETGTGAKKGEAFF
TGTGCCAGCAGCCGGGAAACCGGGACAGGGGCAAAAAAGGGTGAAGCTTTCTTT
>.|TRBJ2-3|TRBV7-6|17|.
CASSLGLAGSSTDTQYF
TGTGCCAGCAGCTTAGGTCTTGCAGGGTCTAGCACAGATACGCAGTATTTT
>.|TRBJ1-1|TRBV19|14|.
CASSTLDTNTEAFF
TGTGCCAGTAGTACCTTGGACACGAACACTGAAGCTTTCTTT
>.|TRBJ2-5|TRBV4-1|15|.
CASSQEEGFQETQYF
TGCGCCAGCAGCCAAGAAGAAGGTTTCCAAGAGACCCAGTACTTC
>few|TRBJ1-1|TRBV7-7|13|.
CASSLTTNTEAFF
TGTGCTAGCAGCTTAACCACGAACACTGAAGCTTTCTTT
>.|TRBJ1-3|TRBV2|15|.
CASSAPGRSGNTIYF
TGTGCCAGCAGTGCCCCGGGCCGCTCTGGAAACACCATATATTTT
>.|TRBJ2-4|TRBV7-8|18|TRBD2
CASSPRGLAGGLGNIQYF
TGTGCCAGCAGCCCCCGCGGTCTAGCGGGGGGGCTGGGAAACATTCAGTACTTC
>.|TRBJ1-5|TRBV29-1|13|.
CSVGTASNQPQHF
TGCAGCGTTGGGACAGCAAGCAATCAGCCCCAGCATTTT
>.|TRBJ1-3|TRBV28|15|.
CASSPPGHYGDTIYF
TGTGCCAGCAGTCCGCCGGGCCATTACGGAGACACCATATATTTT
>.|TRBJ2-1|TRBV19|15|TRBD2
CASSRGTRIGNEQFF
TGTGCCAGTAGTCGCGGGACTAGAATAGGCAATGAGCAGTTCTTC
>.|TRBJ2-6|TRBV15|18|.
CATSKTGPGFSGANVLTF
TGTGCCACCAGCAAGACAGGACCGGGGTTCTCTGGGGCCAACGTCCTGACTTTC
>.|TRBJ1-5|TRBV5-1|15|.
CASSLDGRSNQPQHF
TGCGCCAGCAGCTTGGACGGTAGAAGCAATCAGCCCCAGCATTTT
>.|TRBJ2-3|TRBV7-9|15|.
CASSLQGMSTDTQYF
TGTGCCAGCAGCTTACAGGGTATGAGCACAGATACGCAGTATTTT
>once|TRBJ2-7|TRBV18|16|.
CASSPPGTRSSYEQYF
TGTGCCAGCTCACCACCCGGCACCCGGAGCTCCTACGAGCAGTACTTC
>once|TRBJ1-2|TRBV18|14|.
CASSEYRVDYGYTF
TGTGCCAGCTCAGAGTACAGGGTGGACTATGGCTACACCTTC
>.|TRBJ2-3|TRBV5-6|12|.
CASSFPRDTQYF
TGTGCCAGCAGCTTCCCCAGGGATACGCAGTATTTT
>once|TRBJ1-2|TRBV7-2|15|.
CASSLALGGESGYTF
TGTGCCAGCAGCTTAGCGCTGGGGGGCGAGAGTGGCTACACCTTC
>once|TRBJ2-3|TRBV5-5|14|TRBD2
CASSPTGGPGTQYF
TGTGCCAGCAGCCCAACGGGGGGGCCGGGTACGCAGTATTTT
>.|TRBJ2-3|TRBV19|16|.
CASSKRGGQVADTQYF
TGTGCCAGTAGTAAACGCGGGGGCCAGGTCGCAGATACGCAGTATTTT
>.|TRBJ2-5|TRBV5-6|14|TRBD2
CASSMGLVGETQYF
TGTGCCAGCAGCATGGGACTAGTGGGAGAGACCCAGTACTTC
>.|TRBJ2-3|TRBV7-6|16|TRBD2
CASSLVAGGLADTQYF
TGTGCCAGCAGCTTAGTAGCGGGGGGGCTGGCAGATACGCAGTATTTT
>.|TRBJ2-5|TRBV19|14|.
CASSNRGGPGTQYF
TGTGCCAGTAGTAATAGGGGGGGGCCCGGGACCCAGTACTTC
>.|TRBJ2-7|TRBV29-1|13|.
CSVEDGAPYEQYF
TGCAGCGTTGAAGACGGGGCACCCTACGAGCAGTACTTC
>.|TRBJ2-1|TRBV2|14|.
CASTEDGSYNEQFF
TGTGCCAGCACCGAGGATGGCAGCTACAATGAGCAGTTCTTC